The 6 T cell receptor beta chains given below trace back to one sample, sequenced in a study of T cell responses to AZD1222 COVID-19 vaccine. Method: immunoSEQ multiplex PCR; TCRdb's copy keeps in-frame clones and lacks some. The data show 100,000 to 150,000 clones, approximately 89% seen once. This specimen was peripheral blood, taken on day 0 of AZD1222 vaccination. All receptors derive from an adult in good health.

This chain joins TRBV7-6 and TRBJ2-5; D gene uncertain. This CDR3 is built from 14 residues. Germline V CDR1 and CDR2: SGHVS, FNYEAQ. The germline V and J ends were trimmed by 5 bases and 1 base, with 11 bases remaining between them. The CDR3 nucleotides are TGTGCCAGCAGCCCACGGGTGGCCCAAGAGACCCAGTACTTC. Translating it yields CASSPRVAQETQYF.

The rearrangement uses TRBV6-5 and TRBJ1-3; D unclear. CDR3 length: 13 amino acids. Germline CDR1 and CDR2: MNHEY and SVGAGI. V dropped 7 bases and J dropped 8 bases, with 15 bases sitting between them. CDR3 in DNA: TGTGCCAGCAAAATGTCCGGATCAGACACCATATATTTT. Protein product: CASKMSGSDTIYF.

The chain combines TRBV5-4 with TRBJ1-3, with D hard to call. The V and J ends lost 4 bases and 3 bases respectively, with 8 bases between them. Germline assignment: CDR1 SGHNT and CDR2 YYREEE (reference sequence). This CDR3 spans 13 amino acids. CDR3 sequence reads: CASSLGSGNTIYF. The CDR3 nucleotides read TGTGCCAGCAGCCTCGGCAGTGGAAACACCATATATTTT.

This rearrangement joins TRBV10-2 to TRBJ1-2; a possible D gene is TRBD1 (5 bases). Between the trimmed V and J ends, which lost 6 bases and 8 bases, there was a span of 13 bases. The CDR3 length is 12 residues. Germline lookup yields CDR1 WSHSY and CDR2 SAAADI. The CDR3 loop is CASRDMPGGYTF. CDR3 coding DNA: TGCGCCAGCAGAGATATGCCAGGGGGCTACACCTTC.

The V call is TRBV9, the J call TRBJ1-4; D is uncertain. Trimming left V 4 bases short and J 4 bases short, with 11 bases between. Germline loops: CDR1 SGDLS, CDR2 YYNGEE. The CDR3 length is 14 residues. CDR3 loop: CASSKQSYNEKLFF. The DNA for the CDR3 is TGTGCCAGCAGCAAACAGAGTTATAATGAAAAACTGTTTTTT. Full variable domain (rest looked up from reference TRBV9 and TRBJ1-4): DSGVTQTPKHLITATGQRVTLRCSPRSGDLSVYWYQQSLDQGLQFLIQYYNGEERAKGNILERFSAQQFPDLHSELNLSSLELGDSALYFCASSKQSYNEKLFFGSGTQLSVL.

The genes are TRBV7-9 and TRBJ1-2, with D tentatively TRBD1 (5 bases). V was cut by 0 bases and J by 7 bases, with 9 bases left in between. The CDR3 totals 13 residues. Germline CDR1 reads SEHNR; CDR2 reads FQNEAQ (reference sequence). CDR3 residues: CASSLAGDPGYTF. The CDR3 DNA reads as TGTGCCAGCAGCTTAGCGGGGGACCCTGGCTACACCTTC.